This T cell receptor beta chain was sequenced for a study of CD8 T cells in Susac syndrome. Sequencing of TCR beta was performed on blood CD8+ and CD4+ T cells. Controls comprised healthy donors matched for age and sex. The CD8+ and CD4+ T cells were isolated magnetically using a negative isolation approach, whereas the TEMRA cells were enriched by FACS. Roughly 0.45 to 1 ug RNA was reverse transcribed with random hexamers. An immunoSEQ multiplex PCR generated amplified TCR beta CDR3 products spanning 54 Vbeta and 13 Jbeta. TCRdb processed the immunoSEQ multiplex PCR reads anew with MiXCR; each CDR3 protein has one entry. The sample has about 120,000 distinct CDR3 sequences, 90% to 95% seen once. Trimming removed 2 bases from V and 6 bases from J, with 5 bases in between. From germline, CDR1 is MNHEY and CDR2 SVGAGI. The CDR3 length is 13 residues.

This TCR was recovered from a human donor in good health. This chain connects TRBV6-5 to TRBJ1-6; D is ambiguous. The sequencing sample was made of CD4+ T cells from PBMCs. Here the CDR3 reads CASSYGVNSPLHF. DNA for the CDR3: TGTGCCAGCAGTTACGGGGTTAATTCACCCCTCCACTTT.